This note documents a single T cell receptor beta chain sequence. Its antigen is undetermined. These data belong to a study of shared clonotypes between healthy human individuals. Study-level points and caveats: The low donor count limited represented genetic and exposure-history diversity. Sorted-subset sequencing was shown by rarefaction to be incomplete despite large depth.

The CDR3 consists of 15 residues. J gave up 10 bases and V 4 bases, and 10 bases lay outside the gene matches. Looked up from germline, CDR1 is SGHTA and CDR2 is FQGTGA. Original data processing: From ImmunoSEQ came sequences covering only the junction and carrying no quality scores, so filtering differed. Profiled with immunoSEQ multiplex PCR; TCRdb holds only in-frame clones, not every one. D and trimming come from the DNA, and the V and J calls and clone size come from that table. The sample contains 1.5 million to 2.5 million clones, just under 95% of which appear only once. It was CD45RO-negative cells, positively selected for CCR7, that made up naive CD8 cells, with terminally differentiated effector memory CD45RA+ cells excluded. Donors comprised only Caucasian adults living in Nashville, Tennessee.

Sequenced: naive CD8+ T cells sorted from blood. The receptor's source is a man younger than 35 in good health. The chain couples TRBV7-3 to TRBJ2-1; TRBD1 agrees at 10 bases. The CDR3 nucleotides read TGTGCCAGCAGCTCCGGGACAGGGGAATTCAGGGAGCAGTTCTTC. The encoded protein is CASSSGTGEFREQFF.